In this sample, the clone carrying this T cell receptor (beta chain) turned up a few times. This sample is drawn from a study of CD8 T cells in Susac syndrome. An input of 0.5 to 1 ug of RNA was subjected to reverse transcription using random hexamers. MiXCR was run by TCRdb on the immunoSEQ multiplex PCR reads, yielding one entry per CDR3 protein. The repertoire has around 130,000 distinct CDR3 sequences, approximately 89% of them found once; the top ten carry around 0.22%. The CDR3 has 13 residues. Germline V gene lookup returns CDR1 MNHEY and CDR2 SVGEGT. Trimming pared 9 bases from V and 3 bases from J, leaving 12 bases between.

The source material was CD8+ T cells from PBMCs. The TCR originated in a human donor with multiple sclerosis. The V gene is TRBV6-2 or TRBV6-3, the J gene TRBJ1-5; unclear D gene. The CDR3 spells CASSLGNNQPQHF. For the CDR3, the DNA is TGTGCCAGTTCGCTGGGGAACAATCAGCCCCAGCATTTT.